This T cell receptor (beta chain) was captured in a study of T cell responses to AZD1222 COVID-19 vaccine. The CDR3 is made up of 15 amino acids. Germline assignment: CDR1 MDHEN and CDR2 SYDVKM. Germline trimming cut 5 bases from V and 7 bases from J; bases unmatched to any gene: 8. Data came from immunoSEQ multiplex PCR; TCRdb stores just in-frame clones and leaves some out. The table shows 100,000 or so clones, with under 95% occurring only once. The specimen comprised peripheral blood, sampled on day 0 of AZD1222 vaccination. This chain links TRBV28 with TRBJ1-6; 7 positions match TRBD1. This clonotype was obtained from an adult in good health. The CDR3 DNA sequence: TGTGCCAGCAGTCCTCCAGGGGGAGGGAATTCACCCCTCCACTTT. It yields the protein CASSPPGGGNSPLHF.